Shown below are 28 T cell receptor beta chains from a single sample sequenced in a study of cytomegalovirus exposure and HLA in healthy donors. The PCR used 60 Vbeta and 13 Jbeta primers. Only in-frame clones appear in the TCRdb table, and some are missing; sequencing was by immunoSEQ multiplex PCR. Of roughly 100,000 clones listed, 83% are singletons. The sequenced material came from PBMCs. All receptors come from a man aged 18 to 29 in good health and CMV-seronegative.

The chain links TRBV18 to TRBJ1-1; a weak D match, TRBD1 (6 bases). Trimming pared 6 bases from V and 4 bases from J, leaving 21 bases between. CDR3 size: 16 residues. The germline gives CDR1 KGHSH, CDR2 LQKENI. The CDR3 coding sequence is TGTGCCAGCTCGCGCGCCTCAGGGGATATCGGCACTGAAGCTTTCTTT. This gives the protein CASSRASGDIGTEAFF.

The chain combines TRBV2 with TRBJ1-4; TRBD1 might be the D (5 bases). This CDR3 is built from 14 residues. CDR1 is SNHLY, CDR2 FYNNEI, per germline. V was cut by 6 bases and J by 0 bases, with 8 bases left in between. Here the CDR3 DNA reads TGTGCCAGCAGGACAGCTACAACTAATGAAAAACTGTTTTTT. Translated, it gives CASRTATTNEKLFF.

CDR3 sequence reads: CASSFGQDREQFF. The CDR3 bases are TGTGCCAGCAGCTTTGGACAGGACCGGGAGCAGTTCTTC. V gene TRBV7-9 combines with J gene TRBJ2-1; TRBD1 matches at 7 bases. This CDR3 is 13 amino acids long. After removal of 3 bases from V and 10 bases from J, the junction contained 6 bases not matched to a gene. Germline CDR1 reads SEHNR; CDR2 reads FQNEAQ (reference sequence).

V and J are TRBV6-5 and TRBJ2-7; 8 nucleotides align to TRBD1. Germline assignment: CDR1 MNHEY and CDR2 SVGAGI. The CDR3 sequence is 14 residues long. V was clipped by 2 bases and J by 5 bases; unmatched bases: 5. CDR3 region: CASSYGAGGNEQYF. The CDR3 DNA reads TGTGCCAGCAGTTACGGGGCAGGGGGCAACGAGCAGTACTTC.

This CDR3 is CAWSRRLAGGSYEQYF. DNA of the CDR3: TGTGCCTGGAGTAGAAGACTAGCGGGAGGTTCCTACGAGCAGTACTTC. This chain connects TRBV30 to TRBJ2-7; 13 bases map to TRBD2. The CDR3 contains 16 residues. In germline, CDR1 is GTSNPN, CDR2 SVGIG (reference sequence). V lost 2 bases to trimming and J lost 1 base; unmatched junction nucleotides: 5.

V is TRBV11-3 and J is TRBJ2-1; 7 nucleotides match TRBD1. CDR1 and CDR2 (germline): SGHNT, YENEEA. With V trimmed by 2 bases and J by 8 bases, 15 bases remained unmatched. The CDR3 is 17 amino acids. The CDR3 nucleotides are TGTGCCAGCAGCTTACGCCCTCCGGGACAGAAAGTGGATGAGCAGTTCTTC. Protein: CASSLRPPGQKVDEQFF. The full variable domain, completed using reference TRBV11-3 and TRBJ2-1, is EAGVVQSPRYKIIEKKQPVAFWCNPISGHNTLYWYLQNLGQGPELLIRYENEEAVDDSQLPKDRFSAERLKGVDSTLKIQPAELGDSAVYLCASSLRPPGQKVDEQFFGPGTRLTVL.

The chain combines TRBV5-6 with TRBJ2-5; 9 bases agree with TRBD2. The CDR3 length is 17 residues. CDR1 is SGHDT and CDR2 is YYEEEE in the germline V gene. With 7 bases clipped from V and 1 base from J, the junction kept 14 bases outside the gene matches. This chain's CDR3 is CASGIPSSGIPQETQYF. In nucleotides, the CDR3 is TGTGCCAGCGGGATCCCGTCTAGCGGGATTCCCCAAGAGACCCAGTACTTC.

The chain uses TRBV6-1 and TRBJ2-7, with TRBD1 matching 8 bases. Germline CDR1 is MNHNS and CDR2 is SASEGT. After removal of 10 bases from V and 6 bases from J, the junction contained 11 bases not matched to a gene. CDR3 length: 13 residues. Written as DNA, the CDR3 is TGTGCCACTTTCCAAGCAGGGGGCGGCGAGCAGTACTTC. It specifies CATFQAGGGEQYF.

In this sample, this clone turned up once. The chain carries TRBV4-3 and TRBJ1-6; D not certain. V gave up 0 bases and J gave up 8 bases, with 14 bases separating them. The length of the CDR3 is 16 residues. CDR1 and CDR2 (germline): LGHNA, YSLEER. The CDR3 DNA is TGCGCCAGCAGCCAAGATGCCGGTTGGCAGGATTCACCCCTCCACTTT. Translated: CASSQDAGWQDSPLHF.

The rearrangement joins TRBV5-4 to TRBJ2-5; TRBD1 matches at 9 bases. The CDR3 spans 15 residues. Per the germline V gene, CDR1 is SGHNT and CDR2 is YYREEE (reference sequence). The V and J ends lost 4 bases and 5 bases, in that order; junction bases with no gene match: 9. The CDR3, as DNA: TGTGCCAGCAGCATAGAACAGGGGGCTAGGGAGACCCAGTACTTC. This translates into CASSIEQGARETQYF. The variable domain in full, completed from reference TRBV5-4 and TRBJ2-5, reads ETGVTQSPTHLIKTRGQQVTLRCSSQSGHNTVSWYQQALGQGPQFIFQYYREEENGRGNFPPRFSGLQFPNYSSELNVNALELDDSALYLCASSIEQGARETQYFGPGTRLLVL.

The V call is TRBV11-3, the J call TRBJ2-7; D unresolved. The CDR3 loop spans 13 amino acids. Germline assignment: CDR1 SGHNT and CDR2 YENEEA. V was clipped by 4 bases and J by 4 bases, with 11 bases between them. The CDR3 nucleotides are TGTGCCAGCAGCTCCCCTCCCGGTTACGAGCAGTACTTC. Translation: CASSSPPGYEQYF.

The chain combines TRBV12-5 with TRBJ2-5, with 15 bases matching TRBD2. V lost 6 bases to trimming and J lost 1 base; unmatched junction nucleotides: 12. Per the germline V gene, CDR1 is LGHNT and CDR2 is FRNRAP. The length of the CDR3 is 19 residues. CDR3 amino acids: CASGPVGLAGGDLQETQYF. The CDR3 region has the DNA TGTGCTAGTGGACCGGTGGGACTAGCGGGAGGCGACCTCCAAGAGACCCAGTACTTC.

The chain employs TRBV7-2 and TRBJ2-7, with a tentative D call TRBD2 (5 bases). Per the germline V gene, CDR1 is SGHTA and CDR2 is FQGNSA. The V gene lost 3 bases and the J gene lost 0 bases, with 12 bases spanning the gap. The CDR3 extends over 15 amino acids. CDR3 sequence: CASSLLAGSSYEQYF. CDR3 DNA: TGTGCCAGCAGCTTGCTAGCTGGAAGCTCCTACGAGCAGTACTTC.

The J gene is TRBJ2-5, the V gene TRBV4-2; the match to TRBD1 covers 7 bases. Trimming removed 5 bases from V and 2 bases from J; junction bases left unmatched: 2. The CDR3 covers 13 residues. CDR1 is LGHNA and CDR2 is YNFKEQ in the germline V gene. CDR3 DNA: TGTGCCAGCAGCGGGGGACAGCAAGAGACCCAGTACTTC. Protein product: CASSGGQQETQYF.

V usage is TRBV4-2 and J usage is TRBJ2-7; TRBD2 aligns across 12 bases. The V gene end was trimmed by 4 bases and the J gene end by 1 base; junction bases not matched to a gene: 11. In germline, CDR1 is LGHNA, CDR2 YNFKEQ. The CDR3 sequence is 18 residues long. The CDR3 nucleotides are TGTGCCAGCAGCCTGGGGGGGACTAGCGGGCGTAGTTCCTACGAGCAGTACTTC. Translating it yields CASSLGGTSGRSSYEQYF.

This clone was counted a few times. The chain recombines TRBV14 with TRBJ2-3; unclear D gene. The germline CDR1 and CDR2 sequences are SGHDN and FVKESK. V was shortened by 0 bases and J by 5 bases, with 6 bases between the two germline ends. The CDR3 is 13 residues long. The CDR3 nucleotides are TGTGCCAGCAGCCAAGATCAGATAGATACGCAGTATTTT. Translated, it gives CASSQDQIDTQYF.

The chain links TRBV18 to TRBJ2-6; 9 nucleotides match TRBD1. The germline CDR1 and CDR2 sequences are KGHSH and LQKENI. V was clipped by 3 bases and J by 2 bases; unmatched bases: 2. The CDR3 covers 16 residues. This CDR3 is CASSPGTGTGANVLTF. DNA for the CDR3: TGTGCCAGCTCACCGGGGACAGGGACTGGGGCCAACGTCCTGACTTTC.

V gene TRBV5-1 combines with J gene TRBJ1-1, with 10 bases matching TRBD1. The CDR3 covers 16 residues. Looked up from germline, CDR1 is SGHRS and CDR2 is YFSETQ. With V trimmed by 4 bases and J by 4 bases, 10 bases remained unmatched. Here the CDR3 reads CASSVNPGQGITEAFF. The CDR3 coding sequence is TGCGCCAGCAGCGTAAACCCGGGACAGGGGATCACTGAAGCTTTCTTT.

The V and J genes are TRBV28 and TRBJ2-2; TRBD2 might be the D (6 bases). Looked up from germline, CDR1 is MDHEN and CDR2 is SYDVKM. The V and J ends lost 10 bases and 4 bases respectively, with 22 bases between them. This CDR3 is 16 amino acids long. Here the CDR3 reads CATVRWPGVTTGELFF. The CDR3 coding sequence is TGTGCCACTGTAAGATGGCCGGGAGTAACCACCGGGGAGCTGTTTTTT.

V gene TRBV11-3 combines with J gene TRBJ2-3, with TRBD1 as a possible D gene (5 bases). CDR1 and CDR2 from the germline V gene are SGHNT and YENEEA. V was pared by 6 bases and J by 0 bases, with 25 bases between. The CDR3 runs to 19 residues. CDR3 sequence (DNA): TGTGCCAGCAGTCCCGGCTGGCGGATTGGGCAGGGAAGCACAGATACGCAGTATTTT. Translating it yields CASSPGWRIGQGSTDTQYF.

V gene TRBV11-2 combines with J gene TRBJ2-7, with TRBD2 matching 8 bases. Germline assignment: CDR1 SGHAT and CDR2 FQNNGV. The CDR3 has 14 amino acids. J lost 0 bases, V lost 8 bases, and 6 bases had no gene match. The CDR3 coding sequence is TGTGCCAGCCGGGGGAGCGGGGGCTCCTACGAGCAGTACTTC. This sequence encodes CASRGSGGSYEQYF.

V and J are TRBV9 and TRBJ2-1, with 8 nucleotides matching TRBD2. The V gene end was trimmed by 0 bases and the J gene end by 4 bases; junction bases not matched to a gene: 6. CDR1 SGDLS and CDR2 YYNGEE come from the germline V gene. The CDR3 spans 16 residues. CDR3 DNA sequence: TGTGCCAGCAGCGTAGGTCCGGGAGGGCCATACAATGAGCAGTTCTTC. Amino acid sequence: CASSVGPGGPYNEQFF.

This chain joins TRBV9 and TRBJ2-3; D perhaps matches TRBD2 (5 bases). The CDR3 loop spans 15 amino acids. Germline CDR1 SGDLS, CDR2 YYNGEE. The V end was cut by 2 bases, the J end by 0 bases, with 10 bases between. This chain's CDR3 is CASSVSGTSTDTQYF. In DNA form, the CDR3 reads TGTGCCAGCAGCGTTTCGGGAACTAGCACAGATACGCAGTATTTT.

The chain combines TRBV5-1 with TRBJ2-2; D is ambiguous. CDR3 length equals 15 residues. Germline CDR1 and CDR2: SGHRS and YFSETQ. V lost 4 bases and J 6 bases, leaving 16 bases between the germline ends. The CDR3 sequence: CASSVTPGVAGELFF. The CDR3 coding sequence is TGCGCCAGCAGCGTGACTCCCGGAGTGGCCGGGGAGCTGTTTTTT.

This chain links TRBV2 with TRBJ1-3, with D maybe TRBD1 (6 bases). Germline V gives CDR1 SNHLY, CDR2 FYNNEI. V lost 7 bases, J lost 0 bases, and 7 bases lay in between. There are 13 residues in the CDR3. The CDR3 bases are TGTGCCAGCATACAGGGCTCTGGAAACACCATATATTTT. As protein: CASIQGSGNTIYF.

A word on this clone: Relative to the germline gene, one junction end is altered; a read error may explain this. V usage is TRBV29-1 and J usage is TRBJ1-3; no firm D call. The CDR3 consists of 13 residues. Germline loops: CDR1 SQVTM, CDR2 ANQGSEA. The chain's CDR3 is CSVEGDTGDTIYF. CDR3 coding DNA: TGCAGCGTGGAGGGTGACACTGGAGACACCATATATTTT.

The CDR3 sequence: CASSREVRTGGTYGYTF. Here the CDR3 DNA reads TGCGCCAGCAGCCGTGAGGTTCGGACAGGGGGAACCTATGGCTACACCTTC. V usage is TRBV4-3 and J usage is TRBJ1-2; the match to TRBD1 covers 10 bases. This CDR3 is built from 17 residues. With 4 bases clipped from V and 4 bases from J, the junction kept 12 bases outside the gene matches. The germline V gene has CDR1 LGHNA and CDR2 YSLEER.

The rearrangement links TRBV19 to TRBJ1-3, with a weak D call TRBD1 (5 bases). Germline V CDR1 and CDR2: LNHDA, SQIVND (reference sequence). The CDR3 sequence is 13 residues long. The V gene lost 9 bases and the J gene lost 0 bases, with 9 bases spanning the gap. CDR3 residues: CARGLSSGNTIYF. The CDR3 DNA reads as TGTGCCAGGGGACTGAGCTCTGGAAACACCATATATTTT. Filled out from reference TRBV19 and TRBJ1-3, the complete variable domain reads DGGITQSPKYLFRKEGQNVTLSCEQNLNHDAMYWYRQDPGQGLRLIYYSQIVNDFQKGDIAEGYSVSREKKESFPLTVTSAQKNPTAFYLCARGLSSGNTIYFGEGSWLTVV.